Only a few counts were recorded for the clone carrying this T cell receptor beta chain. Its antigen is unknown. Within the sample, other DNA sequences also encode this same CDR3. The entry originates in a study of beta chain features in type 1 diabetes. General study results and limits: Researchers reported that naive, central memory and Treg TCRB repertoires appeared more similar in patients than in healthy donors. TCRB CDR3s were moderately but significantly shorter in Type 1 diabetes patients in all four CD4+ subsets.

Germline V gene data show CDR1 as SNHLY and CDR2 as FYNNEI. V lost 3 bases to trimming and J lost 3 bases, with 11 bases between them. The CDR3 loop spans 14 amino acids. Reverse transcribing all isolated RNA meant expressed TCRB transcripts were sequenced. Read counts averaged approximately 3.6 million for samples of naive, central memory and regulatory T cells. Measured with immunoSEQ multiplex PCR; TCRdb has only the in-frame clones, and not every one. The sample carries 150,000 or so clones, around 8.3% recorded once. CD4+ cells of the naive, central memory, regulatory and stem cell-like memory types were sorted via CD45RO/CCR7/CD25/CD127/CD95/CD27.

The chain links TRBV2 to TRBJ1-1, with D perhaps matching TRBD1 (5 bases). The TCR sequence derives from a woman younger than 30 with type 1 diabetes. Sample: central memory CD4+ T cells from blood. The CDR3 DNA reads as TGTGCCAGCAGTGATAAGGGAGGGGACACTGAAGCTTTCTTT. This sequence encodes CASSDKGGDTEAFF.